One and the same sample provided the 16 T cell receptor beta chains below, sequenced in a study of siplizumab effects on memory and regulatory T cells (dated by TCRdb to 2018 to 2020). Cells in the mixed lymphocyte reaction were cultured together at 37 degrees C for five to seven days. Receptors were amplified or captured by the immunoSEQ multiplex PCR assay. TCRdb obtained this table from immuneACCESS and retained in-frame rearrangements with V and J assigned. These tables miss some clones; where compared with another copy, unresolved V genes account for less than half of the shortfall, and the remainder is unexplained. The sample table shows around 8,000 clones, and around a third are seen once. The biggest ten clones account for 5.8% of the sample. Antigen specificity for these receptors is unknown. Specimen: CFSE-low (dividing) CD8+ T cells sorted from an allogeneic mixed lymphocyte reaction. The receptors were gathered from a human donor in good health; the cells came from an allogeneic mixed lymphocyte reaction.

This chain uses TRBV6-1 with TRBJ2-7, with a possible D match to TRBD2 (6 bases). The V end was cut by 8 bases, the J end by 2 bases, with 7 bases between. The CDR3 length is 11 residues. Germline CDR1 and CDR2: MNHNS and SASEGT. The CDR3 bases are TGTGCCAGCGGGGAGGCCTACGAGCAGTACTTC. Encoded protein: CASGEAYEQYF.

The chain joins TRBV7-9 to TRBJ2-3, with 13 bases identical to TRBD2. Germline V lookup: CDR1 SEHNR, CDR2 FQNEAQ (reference sequence). Trimming removed 5 bases from V and 3 bases from J; junction bases left unmatched: 11. The CDR3 sequence is 18 residues long. CDR3 sequence reads: CASSQLHQTSGRTDTQYF. CDR3 coding DNA: TGTGCCAGCAGCCAACTGCATCAGACTAGCGGGAGGACAGATACGCAGTATTTT.

The rearrangement links TRBV30 to TRBJ2-2; TRBD1 might be the D (6 bases). V was cut by 5 bases and J by 4 bases, with 14 bases left in between. CDR1 GTSNPN and CDR2 SVGIG come from the germline V gene (reference sequence). The CDR3 has 14 residues. The CDR3 DNA follows: TGTGCCTGGGACGGTAGGGGGTTCACCGGGGAGCTGTTTTTT. Translating gives CAWDGRGFTGELFF. The full variable domain, in which reference TRBV30 and TRBJ2-2 provide the parts outside the CDR3, is SQTIHQWPATLVQPVGSPLSLECTVEGTSNPNLYWYRQAAGRGLQLLFYSVGIGQISSEVPQNLSASRPQDRQFILSSKKLLLSDSGFYLCAWDGRGFTGELFFGEGSRLTVL.

The chain couples TRBV18 to TRBJ2-7; D is undetermined. The germline V gene has CDR1 KGHSH and CDR2 LQKENI. CDR3 length equals 17 residues. The ends were cut back, 1 base at V and 3 bases at J, with 19 bases in the middle. This CDR3 is CASSPLAFGILSYEQYF. The CDR3 bases are TGTGCCAGCTCACCACTGGCGTTTGGGATCCTAAGCTACGAGCAGTACTTC.

This clone is termed medium-sized (0.01 to 0.1%). The J gene is TRBJ1-3, the V gene TRBV21-1. TRBV21-1 corresponds to a pseudogene. There are 15 residues in the CDR3. The CDR3 loop is CASFSTRGGGNTIYF. CDR3 coding DNA: TGTGCCAGCTTTTCAACCAGGGGAGGAGGAAACACCATATATTTT.

In its sample, this clone ranks as medium-sized. The gene calls are TRBV11-2 and TRBJ2-7, with D perhaps given as TRBD1 or TRBD2 (5 bases each). V was clipped by 2 bases and J by 4 bases, with 15 bases between them. CDR1 is SGHAT, CDR2 FQNNGV, per germline. This CDR3 region has 15 residues. The CDR3 DNA sequence: TGTGCCAGCAGCTTAAATGGGGGTCGACCTTACGAGCAGTACTTC. This encodes CASSLNGGRPYEQYF.

Relative to its sample, this clone is medium-sized. The chain recombines TRBV27 with TRBJ2-7; TRBD1 aligns across 10 bases. Germline V gene sequence: CDR1 MNHEY, CDR2 SMNVEV (reference sequence). Germline trimming cut 1 base from V and 3 bases from J; bases unmatched to any gene: 3. This CDR3 has 15 amino acids. This CDR3 reads CASSLLGQGLYEQYF. In DNA form, the CDR3 reads TGTGCCAGCAGTTTATTGGGACAGGGGCTCTACGAGCAGTACTTC.

This clone has more than one count but fewer than ten. The V and J genes are TRBV10-2 and TRBJ2-7; the match to TRBD2 covers 7 bases. CDR3 length: 13 residues. With V trimmed by 3 bases and J by 6 bases, 5 bases remained unmatched. Germline CDR1 and CDR2: WSHSY and SAAADI. The CDR3 loop is CASSDGRTSEQYF. The DNA of the CDR3 is TGCGCCAGCAGTGACGGGAGGACAAGCGAGCAGTACTTC.

The chain has TRBV7-2 and TRBJ2-7; D not certain. The CDR3 has 14 residues. Trimming removed 1 base from V and 1 base from J, with 8 bases in between. Germline-derived CDR1 and CDR2 are SGHTA and FQGNSA. The DNA for the CDR3 is TGTGCCAGCAGCTTAGAATCCGGTTCCTACGAGCAGTACTTC. Its protein is CASSLESGSYEQYF.

This clone is medium-sized within its sample. This sequence joins TRBV28 and TRBJ2-7; no clear D. The CDR3 has 14 residues. Trimming shortened V by 5 bases and J by 0 bases, and 11 bases separated the two germline ends. CDR1 and CDR2 (germline): MDHEN, SYDVKM. DNA for the CDR3: TGTGCCAGCAGTGATCGCCCCAGCTCCTACGAGCAGTACTTC. This gives the protein CASSDRPSSYEQYF.

The sample holds a few counts of this clone. The V call is TRBV27, the J call TRBJ2-1; TRBD1 matches at 10 bases. The CDR3 runs 16 residues. Unmatched junction bases numbered 7, after V lost 1 base and J lost 7 bases. CDR1 and CDR2 from the germline V gene are MNHEY and SMNVEV (reference sequence). CDR3: CASSLYRDRGGNEQFF. CDR3 in DNA: TGTGCCAGCAGTTTATATCGGGACAGGGGCGGGAATGAGCAGTTCTTC.

This sequence joins TRBV7-9 and TRBJ2-1; D may be TRBD2 (5 bases). Germline V gives CDR1 SEHNR, CDR2 FQNEAQ (reference sequence). The CDR3 is made up of 16 amino acids. The V end was cut by 5 bases, the J end by 5 bases, with 19 bases between. In DNA, the CDR3 is TGTGCCAGCAGCGTGCGGGCGGGCCCGAGGGACAATGAGCAGTTCTTC. Protein: CASSVRAGPRDNEQFF.

The gene calls are TRBV6-1 and TRBJ2-1; D ambiguous. CDR3 length equals 10 residues. V was pared by 9 bases and J by 3 bases, with 3 bases between. Germline lookup yields CDR1 MNHNS and CDR2 SASEGT. The CDR3 nucleotides are TGTGCCAGTCTCTACAATGAGCAGTTCTTC. Translation gives CASLYNEQFF.

V is TRBV2 and J is TRBJ2-7; possibly TRBD1 for D (6 bases). CDR3 length: 14 residues. Per germline, CDR1 SNHLY and CDR2 FYNNEI. Trimming left V 4 bases short and J 2 bases short, with 12 bases between. CDR3 in DNA: TGTGCCAGCAGTGGGGCAGGGGCCCCCTACGAGCAGTACTTC. As protein: CASSGAGAPYEQYF.

This clone is deemed medium-sized. The rearrangement links TRBV7-9 to TRBJ2-5, with D perhaps being TRBD1 or TRBD2 (5 bases each). The CDR3 covers 13 residues. The germline gives CDR1 SEHNR, CDR2 FQNEAQ (reference sequence). Trimming shortened V by 6 bases and J by 4 bases, and 12 bases separated the two germline ends. The CDR3: CASRLGTPETQYF. DNA for the CDR3: TGTGCCAGCAGGCTCGGGACCCCAGAGACCCAGTACTTC.

The rearrangement links TRBV9 to TRBJ2-7, with 10 bases matching TRBD2. The trim removed 2 bases at V and 4 bases at J, leaving 3 bases unmatched. The CDR3 extends over 14 amino acids. In germline, CDR1 is SGDLS, CDR2 YYNGEE. The CDR3 DNA follows: TGTGCCAGCAGCGTTGGACTAGCGGAGTACGAGCAGTACTTC. Protein sequence: CASSVGLAEYEQYF. Together with reference TRBV9 and TRBJ2-7, the CDR3 gives the full variable domain: DSGVTQTPKHLITATGQRVTLRCSPRSGDLSVYWYQQSLDQGLQFLIQYYNGEERAKGNILERFSAQQFPDLHSELNLSSLELGDSALYFCASSVGLAEYEQYFGPGTRLTVT.